This entry lists 19 T cell receptor beta chains sequenced from one sample in a study of CD8 T cell repertoires and HIV-1 epitope variants. The data were produced by immunoSEQ multiplex PCR, yet TCRdb's version contains in-frame clones alone and is incomplete. The top ten hold about 45% of the sample, which has roughly 4,800 clones, around 59% seen once. Their antigen targets remain unknown. Sequencing input: cultured CD8+ T cells derived from PBMCs. These receptors were collected from a male donor with HIV.

In its sample, this clone was seen a few times. The J gene is TRBJ2-7, the V gene TRBV7-2; 11 bases fit TRBD2. Germline CDR1 and CDR2: SGHTA and FQGNSA. Trimming cost V 5 bases and J 5 bases; bases outside gene matches: 5. The CDR3 loop spans 14 amino acids. CDR3 amino acids: CASSTMTSGNEQYF. CDR3 coding DNA: TGTGCCAGCAGCACGATGACTAGCGGGAACGAGCAGTACTTC.

The V gene is TRBV7-9, the J gene TRBJ1-2, with 8 bases matching TRBD1. Germline loops: CDR1 SEHNR, CDR2 FQNEAQ (reference sequence). Losses at the gene ends were 1 base for V and 2 bases for J; bases not matched to a gene: 3. The CDR3 is 15 amino acids. In DNA form, the CDR3 reads TGTGCCAGCAGCTTAGAGTCAGGGGGCAACTATGGCTACACCTTC. Amino acids: CASSLESGGNYGYTF.

The CDR3 DNA is TGTGCCAGCAGCTTAGGGGCTAACTATGGCTACACCTTC. Protein product: CASSLGANYGYTF. The genes are TRBV11-2 and TRBJ1-2; D not certain. Per germline, CDR1 SGHAT and CDR2 FQNNGV. Between the trimmed V and J ends, which lost 1 base and 0 bases, there was a span of 3 bases. The CDR3 sequence is 13 residues long. The variable domain in full, completed from reference TRBV11-2 and TRBJ1-2, reads EAGVAQSPRYKIIEKRQSVAFWCNPISGHATLYWYQQILGQGPKLLIQFQNNGVVDDSQLPKDRFSAERLKGVDSTLKIQPAKLEDSAVYLCASSLGANYGYTFGSGTRLTVV.

V is TRBV28 and J is TRBJ1-2, with 7 bases matching TRBD1. This CDR3 spans 16 amino acids. Germline CDR1 and CDR2: MDHEN and SYDVKM. Unmatched junction bases numbered 9, after V lost 4 bases and J lost 1 base. CDR3 in amino acids: CASSSPGTEINYGYTF. The DNA for the CDR3 is TGTGCCAGCAGTTCTCCGGGGACAGAGATTAACTATGGCTACACCTTC.

The CDR3 spells CASSLEATGGGGGELFF. The CDR3 nucleotides are TGTGCCAGCAGCTTAGAAGCGACAGGGGGCGGTGGCGGGGAGCTGTTTTTT. This chain joins TRBV7-2 and TRBJ2-2; 10 positions match TRBD1. The CDR3 runs to 17 residues. Germline-derived CDR1 and CDR2 are SGHTA and FQGNSA. J was trimmed by 7 bases and V by 1 base; bases with no gene match: 9.

This chain links TRBV6-6 with TRBJ2-1, with D perhaps assigned TRBD1 or TRBD2 (5 bases each). Between the trimmed V and J ends, which lost 5 bases and 2 bases, there was a span of 10 bases. This CDR3 is 14 amino acids long. Germline-derived CDR1 and CDR2 are MNHNY and SVGAGI (reference sequence). CDR3 protein: CASSVGDAYNEQFF. CDR3 coding DNA: TGTGCCAGCAGTGTGGGGGACGCCTACAATGAGCAGTTCTTC.

The chain joins TRBV5-1 to TRBJ2-4, with TRBD2 matching 12 bases. This CDR3 has 16 residues. V was clipped by 4 bases and J by 6 bases; unmatched bases: 8. Germline assignment: CDR1 SGHRS and CDR2 YFSETQ. CDR3 residues: CASSPRTSGEINIQYF. In DNA, the CDR3 is TGCGCCAGCAGCCCCCGGACTAGCGGGGAAATAAACATTCAGTACTTC.

This chain links TRBV7-3 with TRBJ1-2; 10 nucleotides agree with TRBD1. V lost 2 bases to trimming and J lost 5 bases; unmatched junction nucleotides: 11. This CDR3 has 17 residues. Germline CDR1 reads SGHTA; CDR2 reads FQGTGA. The CDR3 nucleotides read TGTGCCAGCAGCTTAGACAGGGGGCCTCCTTACTTATATGGCTACACCTTC. Protein: CASSLDRGPPYLYGYTF.

This clone was counted a few times. J is TRBJ1-1 and V is TRBV6-5; D not certain. V dropped 3 bases and J dropped 1 base, with 9 bases sitting between them. Germline loops: CDR1 MNHEY, CDR2 SVGAGI. The CDR3 has 14 residues. The DNA of the CDR3 is TGTGCCAGCAGTTATGGCCTCACGAACACTGAAGCTTTCTTT. As protein: CASSYGLTNTEAFF.

This CDR3 is CASSTLTGLGGYTF. CDR3 coding DNA: TGTGCCAGCAGCACCCTGACAGGTCTTGGTGGCTACACCTTC. This sequence joins TRBV9 and TRBJ1-2, with D perhaps matching TRBD1 (6 bases). The CDR3 consists of 14 residues. Trimming shortened V by 4 bases and J by 7 bases, and 17 bases separated the two germline ends. Germline values: CDR1 SGDLS, CDR2 YYNGEE.

The genes are TRBV15 and TRBJ2-1; 9 nucleotides line up with TRBD2. Looked up from germline, CDR1 is LNHNV and CDR2 is YYDKDF (reference sequence). V trimming: 0 bases; J trimming: 9 bases; junction bases outside the gene matches: 12. This CDR3 contains 17 residues. The CDR3 DNA reads as TGTGCCACCAGCAGAGATGCTAGCGGGACCAACAGTGGTGAGCAGTTCTTC. Translating gives CATSRDASGTNSGEQFF.

This chain joins TRBV5-3 and TRBJ1-5; 8 bases match TRBD1. TRBV5-3 is assigned to the ORF class and has an uncertain function. Trimming removed 4 bases from V and 2 bases from J; junction bases left unmatched: 5. The CDR3 has 15 residues. CDR3 amino acids: CARSGPGQGNQPQHF. DNA of the CDR3: TGTGCCAGAAGCGGACCGGGACAGGGCAATCAGCCCCAGCATTTT.

This clone was found a few times. The V call is TRBV5-4, the J call TRBJ1-2; D is uncertain. With 4 bases removed from V and 3 bases from J, the gap between germline ends came to 19 bases. The CDR3 is 16 amino acids. Germline V lookup: CDR1 SGHNT, CDR2 YYREEE (reference sequence). CDR3 amino acids: CASSPWPVELDYGYTF. CDR3 nucleotide sequence: TGTGCCAGCAGCCCTTGGCCGGTAGAATTGGACTATGGCTACACCTTC.

The chain has TRBV9 and TRBJ1-1; a weak D match, TRBD1 (5 bases). Germline V gene data show CDR1 as SGDLS and CDR2 as YYNGEE. There are 14 residues in the CDR3. Trimming took 4 bases from V and 5 from J, leaving 15 bases between them. This chain's CDR3 is CASSFGHSGTEAFF. DNA of the CDR3: TGTGCCAGCAGCTTCGGACATTCAGGGACTGAAGCTTTCTTT.

This clone was observed a handful of times. V gene TRBV28 combines with J gene TRBJ1-5; unclear D gene. CDR3 size: 15 residues. Trimming stripped 6 bases from V and 4 bases from J, with 16 bases between. Germline values: CDR1 MDHEN, CDR2 SYDVKM. This chain's CDR3 is CASSPVGETNQPQHF. CDR3 DNA sequence: TGTGCCAGCAGCCCCGTCGGGGAGACAAATCAGCCCCAGCATTTT. The whole variable domain, remainder taken from reference TRBV28 and TRBJ1-5, is DVKVTQSSRYLVKRTGEKVFLECVQDMDHENMFWYRQDPGLGLRLIYFSYDVKMKEKGDIPEGYSVSREKKERFSLILESASTNQTSMYLCASSPVGETNQPQHFGDGTRLSIL.

A few counts support this clone. This chain links TRBV4-3 with TRBJ2-1; 15 nucleotides agree with TRBD2. This CDR3 comprises 20 residues. V lost 0 bases, J lost 2 bases, and 8 bases stayed unmatched. Germline-derived CDR1 and CDR2 are LGHNA and YSLEER. The CDR3 reads CASSQDRGLAGGLPYNEQFF. The CDR3 DNA sequence: TGCGCCAGCAGCCAAGATCGCGGACTAGCGGGGGGGCTTCCCTACAATGAGCAGTTCTTC.

The gene calls are TRBV5-4 and TRBJ1-2; TRBD1 matches 9 bases. This CDR3 has 13 amino acids. Germline V gene data show CDR1 as SGHNT and CDR2 as YYREEE (reference sequence). V gave up 2 bases and J gave up 6 bases; unmatched junction bases: 2. The DNA for the CDR3 is TGTGCCAGCAGCTTTAGGACAGGGGATGGCTACACCTTC. Translated: CASSFRTGDGYTF.

This clone appeared a few times. The chain joins TRBV7-9 to TRBJ1-5; D gene uncertain. Looked up from germline, CDR1 is SEHNR and CDR2 is FQNEAQ (reference sequence). Deletions cut 1 base from V and 4 bases from J, with 2 bases between. The CDR3 has 12 residues. The CDR3: CASSLENQPQHF. CDR3 DNA: TGTGCCAGCAGCTTAGAGAATCAGCCCCAGCATTTT.

V gene TRBV7-8 combines with J gene TRBJ2-2, with D tentatively TRBD1 (5 bases). The CDR3 is 14 amino acids. V dropped 6 bases and J dropped 3 bases, with 11 bases sitting between them. Germline-derived CDR1 and CDR2 are SGHVS and FQNEAQ. CDR3 sequence: CASSSRGDTGELFF. The CDR3 region has the DNA TGTGCCAGCAGTTCTAGGGGTGACACCGGGGAGCTGTTTTTT.